These T cell receptor beta chains were read from a single sample in a study of OX40 agonist ivuxolimab in advanced cancers. Only in-frame clones appear in the TCRdb table, and some are missing; sequencing was by immunoSEQ multiplex PCR. The sample holds roughly 64,000 clones, about four fifths seen once. Sequenced material: CD4+ or CD8+ T cells sorted from blood, taken in a trial of the OX40 agonist ivuxolimab. These receptors originate from an adult with an advanced solid tumor such as melanoma, head and neck, liver or kidney cancer. Each CDR3 is given with its conserved first and last residue. A D gene is named only where the DNA matches it firmly. The size entry is marked missing in some rows and otherwise reads once, few, many or a size class.

abundance,d_gene,v_gene,j_gene,CDR3nt,CDR3aa
NA,TRBD1,TRBV5-1,TRBJ2-7,TGCGCCAGCAGCTTGGCCGGGACAGAGTACGAGCAGTACTTC,CASSLAGTEYEQYF
NA,NA,TRBV11-3,TRBJ2-5,TGTGCCAGCAGCTTAGGGGGGGCTATGGAGACCCAGTACTTC,CASSLGGAMETQYF
NA,TRBD1,TRBV10-3,TRBJ2-2,TGTGCCATCAGTGATGGTTCCGGGACAGGGTACACCGGGGAGCTGTTTTTT,CAISDGSGTGYTGELFF
NA,TRBD2,TRBV7-9,TRBJ2-1,TGTGCCAGCAGCTTACGGTTAACTAGCGGGAGTGCTGAGCAGTTCTTC,CASSLRLTSGSAEQFF
NA,TRBD2,TRBV29-1,TRBJ2-1,TGCAGCGTTGAAACCCCGATGGGACTAGCGGGTTCTGAGCAGTTCTTC,CSVETPMGLAGSEQFF
NA,NA,TRBV6-5,TRBJ1-1,TGTGCCAGCAGGTCCTTGGGCCCGGAAGCTTTCTTT,CASRSLGPEAFF
few,TRBD1,TRBV4-1,TRBJ1-4,TGCGCCAGCAGCCTAAGGGACAGCCTATATGCAACTAATGAAAAACTGTTTTTT,CASSLRDSLYATNEKLFF
NA,TRBD2,TRBV19,TRBJ2-7,TGTGCCAGTAGTATAAATCGGGGGGGCGCGGCCGAGCAGTACTTC,CASSINRGGAAEQYF
NA,NA,TRBV6-6,TRBJ2-2,TGTGCCAGCAGTCTATCGGGGCCTCGGGACGGGGAGCTGTTTTTT,CASSLSGPRDGELFF
NA,NA,TRBV12-5,TRBJ1-5,TGTGCTAGTGGTTTGGTACCCCTCAGGGTAGGAGATCAGCCCCAGCATTTT,CASGLVPLRVGDQPQHF
NA,NA,TRBV11-3,TRBJ1-2,TGTGCCAGCAGCTTCTCAACAGGGTACGGCTACACCTTC,CASSFSTGYGYTF
NA,NA,TRBV10-3,TRBJ2-6,TGTGCCATCAGTGAGGGGGACTCTGGGGCCAACGTCCTGACTTTC,CAISEGDSGANVLTF
NA,TRBD1,TRBV7-9,TRBJ1-1,TGTGCCAGCAGCTTATATGGGGACAGTGAAGCTTTCTTT,CASSLYGDSEAFF
few,NA,TRBV19,TRBJ1-1,TGTGCCAGTAGTATGTCGTCCCAGGGGAGTACTGAAGCTTTCTTT,CASSMSSQGSTEAFF
NA,NA,TRBV7-9,TRBJ1-1,TGTGCCAGCAGCTACTTCAGTCTTGCGAACACTGAAGCTTTCTTT,CASSYFSLANTEAFF
NA,NA,TRBV7-2,TRBJ2-3,TGTGCCAGCAGCAGCCCCGGGCATGCCACAGATACGCAGTATTTT,CASSSPGHATDTQYF
NA,NA,TRBV5-1,TRBJ1-2,TGCGCCAGCAGCTACCCCGGTGAGGGGATCGGGCACTATGGCTACACCTTC,CASSYPGEGIGHYGYTF
few,TRBD1,TRBV12-5,TRBJ2-5,TGTGCTAGTGGTTCCCGGACAGGGCTCCAAGAGACCCAGTACTTC,CASGSRTGLQETQYF
NA,TRBD2,TRBV7-2,TRBJ2-7,TGTGCCAGCAGCTTGGGGGCCGGGACTAGCGGAGAGCAGTACTTC,CASSLGAGTSGEQYF
NA,TRBD1,TRBV29-1,TRBJ2-6,TGCAGCGTTGTGGACAGGACCCGTATAGGGGCCAACGTCCTGACTTTC,CSVVDRTRIGANVLTF
NA,NA,TRBV5-4,TRBJ1-4,TGTGCCAGCAGCTTAGACAGCTCCGGTGATGAAAAACTGTTTTTT,CASSLDSSGDEKLFF